This TCR beta chain was sequenced in a study of T-cell reconstitution after alpha-beta-depleted transplantation in children. J gave up 6 bases and V 5 bases, and 7 bases lay outside the gene matches. CDR3 length: 14 amino acids. Germline-derived CDR1 and CDR2 are WSHSY and SAAADI. Study observations and caveats: At around two months after transplant, the alpha-beta T cells were reportedly derived from several hundred expanded clones that came from non-depleted graft cells. Day-60 TCRbeta diversity that was high in some patients was derived from surviving recipient T cells and thymic progenitors. At the one-year point after transplant, T-cell counts and TCRbeta diversity were found to come mostly from T cells that had been newly produced.

As it was prepared, the TCRbeta library received unique molecular identifiers. TCRdb ran MiXCR on the PCR reads and lists one entry per CDR3 protein. The top ten hold less than 40% of the sample, which has roughly 120,000 distinct CDR3 sequences, about 9.3% seen once. This clonotype was picked up many times. Its antigen is not identified. This material consisted of PBMCs, taken before TCRalphabeta/CD19-depleted stem cell transplant. The TCR comes from a boy between 2 and 15 years old with acute lymphoblastic leukemia, due to receive a stem cell transplant. V usage is TRBV10-2 and J usage is TRBJ2-3; 8 bases line up with TRBD2. CDR3 nucleotide sequence: TGCGCCAGCAGTCTCGCGGGAGGTGGGGATACGCAGTATTTT. As protein: CASSLAGGGDTQYF.